Below are 21 T cell receptor beta chains sequenced from a single sample in a study of healthy donors' naive CD4 and CD8 T cells. Each TCR library used approximately 500 ng of total RNA and a linear amplification protocol. TCRdb analysed the reads with MiXCR anew, one entry per CDR3 protein. This table holds around 200,000 distinct CDR3 sequences, nearly 75% found once. The specimen was naive CD4+ and CD8+ T cells sorted from blood, pooled from several donors. The receptor source for this set is a pool of human donors in good health; the sample pools cells from several healthy donors.

This chain connects TRBV30 to TRBJ1-1; D is possibly TRBD1 (5 bases). Germline V gene lookup returns CDR1 GTSNPN and CDR2 SVGIG (reference sequence). Trimming shortened V by 0 bases and J by 11 bases, and 22 bases separated the two germline ends. This CDR3 is 15 amino acids long. CDR3: CAWSVPGTDRDYAFF. CDR3 bases: TGTGCCTGGAGTGTACCGGGGACCGACCGGGACTACGCTTTCTTT.

The chain employs TRBV19 and TRBJ2-3; 9 positions match TRBD1. V shed 9 bases and J 7 bases; nucleotides not matched to a gene: 8. This CDR3 has 13 amino acids. The germline V gene has CDR1 LNHDA and CDR2 SQIVND (reference sequence). CDR3 nucleotide sequence: TGTGCCAGCAAGGGACAGGGCACGAATACGCAGTATTTT. Protein: CASKGQGTNTQYF.

This clonotype turned up a few times. The rearrangement links TRBV7-9 to TRBJ2-3; D call uncertain. Trimming left V 1 base short and J 8 bases short, with 10 bases between. Looked up from germline, CDR1 is SEHNR and CDR2 is FQNEAQ (reference sequence). The CDR3 length is 13 residues. CDR3 loop: CASSLDPAGTQYF. CDR3 bases: TGTGCCAGCAGCTTAGATCCGGCCGGTACGCAGTATTTT.

V usage is TRBV12-3 or TRBV12-4 and J usage is TRBJ2-5, with 10 bases identical to TRBD2. J lost 2 bases, V lost 6 bases, and 6 bases had no gene match. This CDR3 has 15 amino acids. The CDR3 region has the DNA TGTGCCAGCAGCCTACTAGCGGGGTCTCAAGAGACCCAGTACTTC. This codes for CASSLLAGSQETQYF.

The chain links TRBV30 to TRBJ1-1, with D hard to call. This CDR3 spans 14 amino acids. The ends were cut back, 2 bases at V and 1 base at J, with 11 bases in the middle. Germline assignment: CDR1 GTSNPN and CDR2 SVGIG (reference sequence). The CDR3 nucleotides are TGTGCCTGGAGTCCTTCCAGAGGGAACACTGAAGCTTTCTTT. This codes for CAWSPSRGNTEAFF.

The rearrangement joins TRBV7-2 to TRBJ1-2, with 7 positions matching TRBD1. Germline V CDR1 and CDR2: SGHTA, FQGNSA. Unmatched junction bases numbered 8, after V lost 6 bases and J lost 7 bases. This CDR3 spans 13 amino acids. CDR3 protein: CASRPGAGGGYTF. CDR3 nucleotide sequence: TGTGCCAGCAGACCCGGGGCAGGGGGTGGCTACACCTTC.

The J gene is TRBJ2-1, the V gene TRBV5-6, with D tentatively TRBD2 (5 bases). V lost 2 bases and J 4 bases, leaving 13 bases between the germline ends. There are 15 residues in the CDR3. Germline V lookup: CDR1 SGHDT, CDR2 YYEEEE. CDR3 residues: CASSLWRQLYNEQFF. In DNA, the CDR3 is TGTGCCAGCAGCTTATGGAGGCAGTTGTACAATGAGCAGTTCTTC.

This chain's CDR3 is CAISESISRGSYEQYF. In nucleotides, the CDR3 is TGTGCCATCAGTGAGTCGATCTCCCGCGGGAGCTACGAGCAGTACTTC. This chain connects TRBV10-3 to TRBJ2-7; 7 bases align to TRBD2. Trimming cost V 0 bases and J 3 bases; bases outside gene matches: 8. The germline V gene has CDR1 ENHRY and CDR2 SYGVKD. The CDR3 loop spans 16 amino acids.

The chain couples TRBV29-1 to TRBJ2-3, with D possibly matching TRBD1 (5 bases). The V end lost 7 bases, the J end lost 0 bases, and 11 bases lay between the germline ends. The germline CDR1 and CDR2 sequences are SQVTM and ANQGSEA. The CDR3 extends over 13 amino acids. The CDR3 is CSGLRVSTDTQYF. DNA for the CDR3: TGCAGCGGGCTCAGGGTTAGCACAGATACGCAGTATTTT.

The chain is built from TRBV27 and TRBJ2-7; perhaps TRBD2 as D (6 bases). V dropped 3 bases and J dropped 4 bases, with 10 bases sitting between them. CDR3 length: 13 amino acids. The germline gives CDR1 MNHEY, CDR2 SMNVEV (reference sequence). Here the CDR3 reads CASSLRGPYEQYF. In DNA, the CDR3 is TGTGCCAGCAGTTTGCGGGGCCCATACGAGCAGTACTTC.

The chain has TRBV19 and TRBJ2-5, with TRBD1 identical over 7 bases. V lost 10 bases and J lost 5; bases outside the gene matches: 16. This CDR3 comprises 15 residues. The germline V gene has CDR1 LNHDA and CDR2 SQIVND (reference sequence). In DNA, the CDR3 is TGTGCCACTGGGACAGAGGACTTCCTGGGGGAGACCCAGTACTTC. Translating it yields CATGTEDFLGETQYF.

This chain's CDR3 is CASSFTDRDNEQYF. The CDR3 bases are TGTGCCAGCAGTTTCACTGACAGGGACAACGAGCAGTACTTC. The J gene is TRBJ2-7, the V gene TRBV6-5, with 7 positions matching TRBD1. V shed 4 bases, J shed 5 bases, and the junction held 8 bases outside the gene matches. The CDR3 sequence is 14 residues long. CDR1 and CDR2 (germline): MNHEY, SVGAGI.

This clonotype is a singleton in its sample. The chain combines TRBV27 with TRBJ2-1, with a tentative D call TRBD2 (6 bases). The length of the CDR3 is 19 residues. V was pared by 3 bases and J by 0 bases, with 21 bases between. The germline CDR1 and CDR2 sequences are MNHEY and SMNVEV (reference sequence). CDR3 residues: CASSFSAGFDSSSYNEQFF. DNA of the CDR3: TGTGCCAGCAGTTTCTCGGCGGGATTCGACTCTAGCTCCTACAATGAGCAGTTCTTC.

This chain links TRBV6-6 with TRBJ2-7; D is possibly TRBD1 or TRBD2 (5 bases each). Germline values: CDR1 MNHNY, CDR2 SVGAGI (reference sequence). The V end lost 2 bases, the J end lost 0 bases, and 14 bases lay between the germline ends. The CDR3 has 16 amino acids. The CDR3: CASSYTRDAPSYEQYF. CDR3 sequence (DNA): TGTGCCAGCAGTTACACCCGGGACGCCCCCTCCTACGAGCAGTACTTC.

There are a few counts of this clonotype. V and J are TRBV29-1 and TRBJ1-1, with D possibly TRBD1 on 6 matching bases. V was cut by 4 bases and J by 2 bases, with 17 bases left in between. Germline V gene sequence: CDR1 SQVTM, CDR2 ANQGSEA. The CDR3 loop spans 15 amino acids. In DNA form, the CDR3 reads TGCAGCGTTGGAGGAATGGGGGCTGATAACACTGAAGCTTTCTTT. Amino acids: CSVGGMGADNTEAFF.

This sequence joins TRBV5-6 and TRBJ2-1; 7 bases agree with TRBD1. Germline values: CDR1 SGHDT, CDR2 YYEEEE. The junction had 3 bases not matched to a gene; V was cut back by 3 bases and J by 3 bases. This CDR3 has 14 residues. CDR3 residues: CASSSRQGYNEQFF. DNA for the CDR3: TGTGCCAGCAGCTCCCGACAGGGCTACAATGAGCAGTTCTTC.

This clonotype has more than one count but fewer than ten. V is TRBV27 and J is TRBJ2-5; 9 bases agree with TRBD1. Germline V lookup: CDR1 MNHEY, CDR2 SMNVEV (reference sequence). The CDR3 runs to 14 residues. V lost 5 bases to trimming and J lost 5 bases; unmatched junction nucleotides: 6. The CDR3 here is CASSQLGQGETQYF. CDR3 bases: TGTGCCAGCAGTCAACTCGGACAGGGGGAGACCCAGTACTTC.

The chain joins TRBV29-1 to TRBJ2-1, with D hard to call. Per germline, CDR1 SQVTM and CDR2 ANQGSEA. There are 14 residues in the CDR3. V was shortened by 3 bases and J by 0 bases, with 9 bases between the two germline ends. CDR3 nucleotides: TGCAGCGTTGAGACCGCCAGCTCCTACAATGAGCAGTTCTTC. It translates to CSVETASSYNEQFF.

This chain connects TRBV5-1 to TRBJ2-1; D is perhaps TRBD1 or TRBD2 (5 bases each). The V gene lost 4 bases and the J gene lost 6 bases, with 20 bases spanning the gap. CDR3 length: 16 amino acids. The germline V gene has CDR1 SGHRS and CDR2 YFSETQ. CDR3 sequence: CASSGIWGEGINEQFF. For the CDR3, the DNA is TGCGCCAGCAGCGGGATTTGGGGCGAGGGAATCAATGAGCAGTTCTTC.

The V call is TRBV6-5, the J call TRBJ1-1; tentative D call: TRBD1 (5 bases). Trimming cost V 2 bases and J 2 bases, with 9 bases left between them. In germline, CDR1 is MNHEY, CDR2 SVGAGI. The CDR3 loop spans 14 amino acids. CDR3 sequence reads: CASSYRGENTEAFF. The DNA of the CDR3 is TGTGCCAGCAGTTACCGAGGGGAAAACACTGAAGCTTTCTTT.

J is TRBJ2-3 and V is TRBV29-1; 9 bases align to TRBD1. The length of the CDR3 is 16 residues. Germline values: CDR1 SQVTM, CDR2 ANQGSEA. V lost 3 bases to trimming and J lost 5 bases; unmatched junction nucleotides: 12. CDR3 DNA: TGCAGCGTTGAGGGCGATGACAGGGGGAGAGTAGATACGCAGTATTTT. Protein sequence: CSVEGDDRGRVDTQYF.